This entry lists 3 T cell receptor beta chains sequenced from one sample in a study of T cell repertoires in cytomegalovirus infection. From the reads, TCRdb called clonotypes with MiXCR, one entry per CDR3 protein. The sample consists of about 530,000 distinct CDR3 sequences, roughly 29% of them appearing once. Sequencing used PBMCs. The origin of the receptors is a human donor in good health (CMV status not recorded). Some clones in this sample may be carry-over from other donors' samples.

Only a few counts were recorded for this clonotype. This CDR3 is CASSLVELQGGTEAFF. Here the CDR3 DNA reads TGTGCCAGCAGCTTAGTAGAACTACAGGGGGGGACTGAAGCTTTCTTT. V and J are TRBV11-2 and TRBJ1-1, with TRBD1 matching 8 bases. Germline V CDR1 and CDR2: SGHAT, FQNNGV. The CDR3 spans 16 residues. Trimming took 1 base from V and 5 from J; bases not matched to a gene: 9.

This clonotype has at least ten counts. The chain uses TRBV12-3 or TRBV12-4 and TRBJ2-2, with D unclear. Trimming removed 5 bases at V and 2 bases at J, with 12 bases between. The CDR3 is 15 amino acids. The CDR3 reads CASSPSTTNTGELFF. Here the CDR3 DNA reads TGTGCCAGCAGTCCCTCGACAACCAACACCGGGGAGCTGTTTTTT.

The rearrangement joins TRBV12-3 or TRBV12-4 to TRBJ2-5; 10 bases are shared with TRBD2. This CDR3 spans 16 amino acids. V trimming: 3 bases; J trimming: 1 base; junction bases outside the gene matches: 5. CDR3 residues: CASSLLSSGGQETQYF. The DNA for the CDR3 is TGTGCCAGCAGTTTGCTATCTAGCGGGGGCCAAGAGACCCAGTACTTC.